The 18 T cell receptor beta chains listed next were all sequenced from one sample in a study of blood T cells in healthy people across ages. Then a second PCR, running roughly 6 to 11 cycles, was carried out with a sample-barcoded 5' primer and a J-beta primer mix. MiXCR, applied by TCRdb to the 5' RACE reads, yields one record per CDR3 protein. The table lists around 1.7 million distinct CDR3 sequences, roughly 28% of them singletons. The sequencing sample was made of blood. The source of these receptors is a woman aged 25 to 39 in good health.

The table lists this clonotype with many counts. The chain has TRBV12-3 or TRBV12-4 and TRBJ2-7; 7 positions agree with TRBD2. The CDR3 consists of 13 residues. V lost 6 bases, J lost 6 bases, and 8 bases stayed unmatched. The CDR3 sequence: CASRNSGRGEQYF. The CDR3 DNA reads as TGTGCCAGCAGAAATAGCGGGCGGGGCGAGCAGTACTTC.

V is TRBV5-1 and J is TRBJ2-7, with no clear D. Trimming removed 0 bases at V and 0 bases at J, with 10 bases between. The CDR3 sequence is 15 residues long. Per germline, CDR1 SGHRS and CDR2 YFSETQ. CDR3 in DNA: TGCGCCAGCAGCTTGGGAGAACAGACCTCCTACGAGCAGTACTTC. The encoded protein is CASSLGEQTSYEQYF.

The V call is TRBV2, the J call TRBJ1-4; TRBD1 is a possible D gene (6 bases). The CDR3 runs to 11 residues. V was cut by 7 bases and J by 12 bases, with 12 bases left in between. Germline values: CDR1 SNHLY, CDR2 FYNNEI. The CDR3 loop is CASTFGGQLFF. DNA of the CDR3: TGTGCCAGCACTTTCGGGGGGCAACTGTTTTTT.

J is TRBJ2-1 and V is TRBV28, with D perhaps matching TRBD2 (7 bases). The V end lost 5 bases, the J end lost 1 base, and 21 bases lay between the germline ends. Germline CDR1 is MDHEN and CDR2 is SYDVKM. The CDR3 length is 18 residues. CDR3 DNA: TGTGCCAGCAGTCCGCTTGGCGGGGGCGACTATTCCTACAATGAGCAGTTCTTC. It translates to CASSPLGGGDYSYNEQFF.

The V gene is TRBV5-1, the J gene TRBJ2-5; D is possibly TRBD2 (5 bases). V gave up 3 bases and J gave up 5 bases, with 14 bases separating them. The CDR3 runs to 14 residues. In germline, CDR1 is SGHRS, CDR2 YFSETQ. The CDR3: CASSSGTAHETQYF. For the CDR3, the DNA is TGCGCCAGCAGCTCGGGAACGGCCCACGAGACCCAGTACTTC.

This chain joins TRBV5-1 and TRBJ2-2; no clear D gene. Germline assignment: CDR1 SGHRS and CDR2 YFSETQ. Deletions cut 7 bases from V and 0 bases from J, with 10 bases between. This CDR3 has 14 residues. The CDR3 coding sequence is TGCGCCAGCCGATCAGCCTCGAACACCGGGGAGCTGTTTTTT. Protein: CASRSASNTGELFF.

This clonotype turned up a few times. The chain is built from TRBV3-1 and TRBJ1-6; D is perhaps TRBD1 (6 bases). V lost 5 bases and J lost 2, with 10 bases in between. The CDR3 runs to 15 residues. The germline CDR1 and CDR2 sequences are LGHDT and YNNKEL (reference sequence). The CDR3 protein is CASSGGQPYNSPLHF. CDR3 nucleotide sequence: TGTGCCAGCAGCGGCGGACAGCCCTATAATTCACCCCTCCACTTT. The entire variable domain, with the rest obtained from reference TRBV3-1 and TRBJ1-6, is as follows: DTAVSQTPKYLVTQMGNDKSIKCEQNLGHDTMYWYKQDSKKFLKIMFSYNNKELIINETVPNRFSPKSPDKAHLNLHINSLELGDSAVYFCASSGGQPYNSPLHFGNGTRLTVT.

The rearrangement links TRBV5-1 to TRBJ2-2; D is unresolved. The CDR3 loop spans 14 amino acids. Trimming removed 4 bases from V and 6 bases from J, with 13 bases in between. Germline V gene lookup returns CDR1 SGHRS and CDR2 YFSETQ. CDR3: CASSERQWAGELFF. CDR3 DNA: TGCGCCAGCAGCGAACGACAATGGGCCGGGGAGCTGTTTTTT.

A few counts support this clonotype. V and J are TRBV10-3 and TRBJ1-1; no definite D call. The CDR3 sequence is 11 residues long. CDR1 is ENHRY and CDR2 is SYGVKD in the germline V gene. V lost 2 bases and J lost 11, with 9 bases in between. CDR3 sequence (DNA): TGTGCCATCAGTGAGACGGGCCCCGCTTTCTTT. It translates to CAISETGPAFF.

V gene TRBV5-1 combines with J gene TRBJ2-5; 7 bases match TRBD2. Trimming cost V 0 bases and J 3 bases; bases outside gene matches: 5. Germline lookup yields CDR1 SGHRS and CDR2 YFSETQ. The CDR3 sequence is 15 residues long. The CDR3 DNA is TGCGCCAGCAGCTTGGCAGCGGGATCCGAAGAGACCCAGTACTTC. Amino acid sequence: CASSLAAGSEETQYF.

The sample holds many counts of this clonotype. The CDR3 spells CASSRTGQQETQYF. The CDR3 DNA reads as TGTGCCAGCAGCCGAACAGGACAGCAAGAGACCCAGTACTTC. The rearrangement links TRBV2 to TRBJ2-5, with D possibly matching TRBD1 (6 bases). CDR1 and CDR2 (germline): SNHLY, FYNNEI. V lost 6 bases and J 2 bases, leaving 13 bases between the germline ends. The length of the CDR3 is 14 residues. The full variable domain, with the rest looked up from reference TRBV2 and TRBJ2-5, is EPEVTQTPSHQVTQMGQEVILRCVPISNHLYFYWYRQILGQKVEFLVSFYNNEISEKSEIFDDQFSVERPDGSNFTLKIRSTKLEDSAMYFCASSRTGQQETQYFGPGTRLLVL.

The chain recombines TRBV14 with TRBJ2-5; D is ambiguous. This CDR3 is built from 14 residues. V was pared by 5 bases and J by 11 bases, with 21 bases between. The V gene's germline CDR1 is SGHDN and CDR2 FVKESK. DNA of the CDR3: TGTGCCAGCAGCGCCGGACCGAACCAAAATGAGCAGTACTTC. This sequence encodes CASSAGPNQNEQYF.

Notes on this clonotype: A junction boundary mismatches the germline segment, possibly from a read error. The chain recombines TRBV6-1 with TRBJ1-5; D gene unclear. CDR1 and CDR2 from the germline V gene are MNHNS and SASEGT. This CDR3 is built from 15 residues. The CDR3 bases are TGTGCCAGCAGCGTGACAACGTATAGCAATCAGCCCCGGCATTTT. It codes for CASSVTTYSNQPRHF.

This sequence joins TRBV5-1 and TRBJ2-5, with 14 positions matching TRBD2. CDR3 length equals 17 residues. Looked up from germline, CDR1 is SGHRS and CDR2 is YFSETQ. V gave up 3 bases and J gave up 4 bases; unmatched junction bases: 8. The CDR3 nucleotides read TGCGCCAGCAGCTGGATAGGACTAGCGGGGGGCACAGAGACCCAGTACTTC. Amino acids: CASSWIGLAGGTETQYF.

With regard to this clonotype: Possible read error: a much larger clone is one base away. The chain uses TRBV29-1 and TRBJ2-1, with 7 bases matching TRBD1. The tail of the sequence fits TRBJ2-7 better, so the J call may be wrong. Per germline, CDR1 SQVTM and CDR2 ANQGSEA. The CDR3 is 15 residues long. The CDR3 bases are TGCAGCGTTCCCTCCCGGGACAGCCCCAACAATGAGCAGTACTTC. Translating it yields CSVPSRDSPNNEQYF.

This clonotype has more than one count but fewer than ten. The CDR3 sequence: CSVVSSGESIYEQYF. CDR3 in DNA: TGCAGCGTTGTGTCTTCAGGGGAAAGTATATATGAGCAGTACTTC. V and J are TRBV29-1 and TRBJ2-4, with D possibly TRBD1 on 6 matching bases. Trimming took off 4 bases at V and 13 bases at J, with 26 bases between the two ends. Per germline, CDR1 SQVTM and CDR2 ANQGSEA. This CDR3 region has 15 residues. The whole variable domain, filled in from reference TRBV29-1 and TRBJ2-4, reads SAVISQKPSRDICQRGTSLTIQCQVDSQVTMMFWYRQQPGQSLTLIATANQGSEATYESGFVIDKFPISRPNLTFSTLTVSNMSPEDSSIYLCSVVSSGESIYEQYFGAGTRLSVL.

The J gene is TRBJ2-3, the V gene TRBV5-1; D unresolved. The V gene lost 0 bases and the J gene lost 1 base, with 9 bases spanning the gap. The germline V gene has CDR1 SGHRS and CDR2 YFSETQ. The CDR3 contains 15 residues. The CDR3 DNA reads TGCGCCAGCAGCTTGGCCGGATGGGGCACAGATACGCAGTATTTT. Residues: CASSLAGWGTDTQYF.

This clonotype was observed a few times. One junction end disagrees with the germline gene, perhaps due to a read error. The rearrangement joins TRBV28 to TRBJ1-1; no clear D. This CDR3 is 13 amino acids long. CDR1 is MDHEN and CDR2 is SYDVKM in the germline V gene. CDR3 sequence reads: CASSFLGNSEAFF. CDR3 in DNA: TGTGCCAGCAGTTTTCTTGGGAACTCTGAAGCTTTCTTT.